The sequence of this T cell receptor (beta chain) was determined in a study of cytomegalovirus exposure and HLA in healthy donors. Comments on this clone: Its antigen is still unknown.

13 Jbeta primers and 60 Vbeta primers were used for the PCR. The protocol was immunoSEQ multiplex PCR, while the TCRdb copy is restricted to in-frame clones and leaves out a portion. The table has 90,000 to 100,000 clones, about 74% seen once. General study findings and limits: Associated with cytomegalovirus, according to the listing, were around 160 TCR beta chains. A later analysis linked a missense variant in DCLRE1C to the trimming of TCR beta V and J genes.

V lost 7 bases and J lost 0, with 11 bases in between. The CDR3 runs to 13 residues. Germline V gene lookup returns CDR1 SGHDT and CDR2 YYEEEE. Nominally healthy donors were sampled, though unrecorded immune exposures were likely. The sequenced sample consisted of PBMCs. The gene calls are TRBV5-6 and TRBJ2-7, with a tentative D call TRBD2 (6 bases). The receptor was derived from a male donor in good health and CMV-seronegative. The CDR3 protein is CASAYGGSYEQYF. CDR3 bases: TGTGCCAGCGCTTACGGGGGCTCCTACGAGCAGTACTTC.